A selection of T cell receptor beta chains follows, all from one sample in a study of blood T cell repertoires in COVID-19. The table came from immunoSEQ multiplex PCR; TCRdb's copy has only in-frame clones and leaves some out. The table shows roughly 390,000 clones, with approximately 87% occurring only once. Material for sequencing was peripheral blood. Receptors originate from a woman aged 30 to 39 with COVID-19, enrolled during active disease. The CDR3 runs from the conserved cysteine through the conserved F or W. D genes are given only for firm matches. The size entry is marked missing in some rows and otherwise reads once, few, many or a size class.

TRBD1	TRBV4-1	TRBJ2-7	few	TGCGCCAGCAGCCAAGATTCAAACAGGGGGATCGAGCAGTACTTC	CASSQDSNRGIEQYF
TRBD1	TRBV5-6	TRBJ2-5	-	TGTGCCAGCAGCACACCGACAGGGACCCAAGAGACCCAGTACTTC	CASSTPTGTQETQYF
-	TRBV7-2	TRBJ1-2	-	TGTGCCAGCAGCCCCCAGAGCAGTGCAGGGAACTATGGCTACACCTTC	CASSPQSSAGNYGYTF
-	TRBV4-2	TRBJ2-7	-	TGTGCCAGCAGCCCTAGACAGGGACTTTTCTACGAGCAGTACTTC	CASSPRQGLFYEQYF
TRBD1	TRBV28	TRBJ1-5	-	TGTGCCAGCAGTCCGGGACAGGGCTTGATTCAGCCCCAGCATTTT	CASSPGQGLIQPQHF
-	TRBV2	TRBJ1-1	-	TGTGCCAGCAGCGAGCTCGGGGTTATGAACACTGAAGCTTTCTTT	CASSELGVMNTEAFF
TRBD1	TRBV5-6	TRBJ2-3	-	TGTGCCAGCAGCCTGGACAGGTTCGAAGGAGATACGCAGTATTTT	CASSLDRFEGDTQYF
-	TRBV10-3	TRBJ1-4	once	TGTGCCATCGCCACGGGAGGGACTAATGAAAAACTGTTTTTT	CAIATGGTNEKLFF
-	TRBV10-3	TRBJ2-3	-	TGTGCCATCAGTGAGTTCAGGGGGGTCGGGGATACGCAGTATTTT	CAISEFRGVGDTQYF
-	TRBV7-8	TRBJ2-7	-	TGTGCCAGCAGCTTAGATCCCAGGTTTTCTGAGCAGTACTTC	CASSLDPRFSEQYF
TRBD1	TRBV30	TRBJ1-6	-	TGTGCCTGGAGTCCTACAGGGGTCCCCCTCCACTTT	CAWSPTGVPLHF
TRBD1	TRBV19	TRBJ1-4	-	TGTGCCAGTAAGAATCAACAGGGGGAGTCGGTAGGAAAACTGTTTTTT	CASKNQQGESVGKLFF
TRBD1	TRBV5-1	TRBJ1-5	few	TGCGCCAGCAGCTTCGGAGGACAGGGGGCGCAGGAGCCCCAGCATTTT	CASSFGGQGAQEPQHF
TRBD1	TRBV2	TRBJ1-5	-	TGTGCCAGCAGTACAGGGGGTTATAGCAATCAGCCCCAGCATTTT	CASSTGGYSNQPQHF
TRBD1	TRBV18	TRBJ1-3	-	TGTGCCAGCTCACCCGGACAGGGCGCTGGAAACACCATATATTTT	CASSPGQGAGNTIYF
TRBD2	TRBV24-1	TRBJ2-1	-	TGTGCCACCAGTGATTTGCTAGCGACTAGCGTCAATGAGCAGTTCTTC	CATSDLLATSVNEQFF
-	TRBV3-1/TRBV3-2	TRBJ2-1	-	TGTGCCAGCCCCGGGTCTACCCTCAATGAGCAGTTCTTC	CASPGSTLNEQFF
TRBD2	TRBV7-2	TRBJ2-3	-	TGTGCCAGCAGACCCAAAACTAGCGGGAGTTTAGATACGCAGTATTTT	CASRPKTSGSLDTQYF
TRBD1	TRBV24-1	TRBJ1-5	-	TGTGCCACCAGTGACCACCGGACAGGGGACAATCAGCCCCAGCATTTT	CATSDHRTGDNQPQHF
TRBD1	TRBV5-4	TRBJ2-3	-	TGTGCCAGCACTCTTCTGTCGGCCGGGACAGGGGCGGGGGATACGCAGTATTTT	CASTLLSAGTGAGDTQYF
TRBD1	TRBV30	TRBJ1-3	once	TGTGCCTGGACAAGTTCGCAGGGGGTCGCCGGAAACACCATATATTTT	CAWTSSQGVAGNTIYF
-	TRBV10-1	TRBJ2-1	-	TGCGCCAGCAGTGATAGGGGATACAATGAGCAGTTCTTC	CASSDRGYNEQFF
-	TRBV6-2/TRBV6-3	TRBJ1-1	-	TGTGCCAGCAGTTACGTGACACCGAACACTGAAGCTTTCTTT	CASSYVTPNTEAFF
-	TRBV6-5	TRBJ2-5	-	TGTGCCAGCAGTACAGGGATCAGAGAGACCCAGTACTTC	CASSTGIRETQYF
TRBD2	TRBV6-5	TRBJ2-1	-	TGTGCCAGCAGACGACTAGCGGAAGACAATGAGCAGTTCTTC	CASRRLAEDNEQFF
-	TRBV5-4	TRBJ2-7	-	TGTGCCAGCAGCTACGGACTGTACGAGCAGTACTTC	CASSYGLYEQYF
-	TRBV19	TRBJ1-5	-	TGTGCCAGTAGTATAGGAGGCAGGGGCTATCAGCCCCAGCATTTT	CASSIGGRGYQPQHF
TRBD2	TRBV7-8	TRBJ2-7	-	TGTGCCAGCAGCTACCCACTAGCGGGAGGATCTGGCGAGCAGTACTTC	CASSYPLAGGSGEQYF
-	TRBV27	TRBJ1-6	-	TGTGCCAGCAGTTTAGGGGCCCTCCCAAATTCACCCCTCCACTTT	CASSLGALPNSPLHF
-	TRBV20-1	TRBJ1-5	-	TGCAGTGCTAGTGACATCGGGGGGAATCGCAATCAGCCCCAGCATTTT	CSASDIGGNRNQPQHF
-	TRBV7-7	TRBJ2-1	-	TGTGCTAGCAGCCTCCAGGGGTTTAGGGATGAGCAGTTCTTC	CASSLQGFRDEQFF
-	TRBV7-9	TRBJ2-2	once	TGTGCCAGCAGCTTAGGGGGGGCTAGCGGCACCGGGGAGCTGTTTTTT	CASSLGGASGTGELFF
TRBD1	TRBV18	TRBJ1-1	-	TGTGCCAGCTCCCGTGGACAGGGGAGCACTGAAGCTTTCTTT	CASSRGQGSTEAFF
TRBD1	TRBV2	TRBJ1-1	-	TGTGCCAGCATCCTACAGGGGACTGTGAACACTGAAGCTTTCTTT	CASILQGTVNTEAFF
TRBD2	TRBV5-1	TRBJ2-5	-	TGCGCCAGCAGCTCTAGCGGGAGGGTCCAAGAGACCCAGTACTTC	CASSSSGRVQETQYF
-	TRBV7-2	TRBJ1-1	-	TGTGCCAGCAGCTCTAACCTTCTTTGGAGGGGAGCTTTCTTT	CASSSNLLWRGAFF
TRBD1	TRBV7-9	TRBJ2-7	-	TGTGCCAGCAGCTTTCCTGACAGGGGGTCCGAGCAGTACTTC	CASSFPDRGSEQYF
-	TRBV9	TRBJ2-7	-	TGTGCCAGCAGCGAGGACCACGGGACCTACGAGCAGTACTTC	CASSEDHGTYEQYF
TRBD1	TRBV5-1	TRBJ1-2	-	TGCGCCAGCAGCTTGGGCGGGACAGGGGATGGCTACACCTTC	CASSLGGTGDGYTF
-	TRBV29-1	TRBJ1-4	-	TGCAGCGTTGAGCAGGCCGCGAATGAAAAACTGTTTTTT	CSVEQAANEKLFF
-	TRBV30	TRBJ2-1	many	TGTGCCTGGAGTGTAACCCAGGGGTTCCTCTACAATGAGCAGTTCTTC	CAWSVTQGFLYNEQFF
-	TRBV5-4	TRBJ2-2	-	TGTGCCAGCAGCTCTACGAACACCGGGGAGCTGTTTTTT	CASSSTNTGELFF
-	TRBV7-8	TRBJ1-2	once	TGTGCCAGCAGCTTAGAACCCCAGAAGCGATATGGCTACACCTTC	CASSLEPQKRYGYTF
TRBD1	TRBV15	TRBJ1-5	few	TGTGCCACCAGCAAAGCAACAGGGGGAAATCAGCCCCAGCATTTT	CATSKATGGNQPQHF
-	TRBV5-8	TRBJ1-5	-	TGTGCCAGCAGCTTGGACACCAATCAGCCCCAGCATTTT	CASSLDTNQPQHF
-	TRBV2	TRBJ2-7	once	TGTGCCAGCAGTTGGTCCGGCTACGAGCAGTACTTC	CASSWSGYEQYF
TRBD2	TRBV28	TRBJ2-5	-	TGTGCCAGCAGTTTTAGCGGGAGGGAGACCCAGTACTTC	CASSFSGRETQYF
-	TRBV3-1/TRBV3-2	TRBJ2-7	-	TGTGCCAGCAGCTCTTATCAGGGTGACGAGCAGTACTTC	CASSSYQGDEQYF
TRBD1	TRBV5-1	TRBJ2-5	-	TGCGCCAGCACCTTTAGACAGGGGGCCAGGGAGACCCAGTACTTC	CASTFRQGARETQYF
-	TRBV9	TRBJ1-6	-	TGTGCCAGCAGCGTAGAAGGGGGAGATAATTCACCCCTCCACTTT	CASSVEGGDNSPLHF
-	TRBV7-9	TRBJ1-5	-	TGTGCCAGCAGCTCCTCGAACAGGAGCAATCAGCCCCAGCATTTT	CASSSSNRSNQPQHF
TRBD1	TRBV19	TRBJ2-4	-	TGTGCCAGTAGTGTAAACAGGGGACGAGAAGCCAAAAACATTCAGTACTTC	CASSVNRGREAKNIQYF
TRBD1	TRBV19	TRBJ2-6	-	TGTGCCAGTAGCTTCCCCCGGGGGACAGGAAGCTCTGGGGCCAACGTCCTGACTTTC	CASSFPRGTGSSGANVLTF
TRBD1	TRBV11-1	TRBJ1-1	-	TGTGCCAGCAGCTACTTGGACAGGCTGAACACTGAAGCTTTCTTT	CASSYLDRLNTEAFF
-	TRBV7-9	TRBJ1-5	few	TGTGCCAGCAGTCAGATGGGGGGGGCCCCTGATCAGCCCCAGCATTTT	CASSQMGGAPDQPQHF
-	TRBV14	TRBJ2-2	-	TGTGCCAGCAGCCTTAGAATGCCGGGACTCCCAACTAACACCGGGGAGCTGTTTTTT	CASSLRMPGLPTNTGELFF
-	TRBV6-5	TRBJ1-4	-	TGTGCCAGCATTGGTTGGGAGGATGAAAAACTGTTTTTT	CASIGWEDEKLFF
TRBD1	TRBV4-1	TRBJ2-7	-	TGCGCCAGCAGCCAAGTTCGACAGGGGCAATACGAGCAGTACTTC	CASSQVRQGQYEQYF
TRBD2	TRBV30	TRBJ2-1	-	TGTGCCTGGAGTGTGAGGCTAGCGGGTACCAATGAGCAGTTCTTC	CAWSVRLAGTNEQFF
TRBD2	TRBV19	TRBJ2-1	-	TGTGCCAGTAGTCCCCTTCGCGGGAGCTCCTACAATGAGCAGTTCTTC	CASSPLRGSSYNEQFF